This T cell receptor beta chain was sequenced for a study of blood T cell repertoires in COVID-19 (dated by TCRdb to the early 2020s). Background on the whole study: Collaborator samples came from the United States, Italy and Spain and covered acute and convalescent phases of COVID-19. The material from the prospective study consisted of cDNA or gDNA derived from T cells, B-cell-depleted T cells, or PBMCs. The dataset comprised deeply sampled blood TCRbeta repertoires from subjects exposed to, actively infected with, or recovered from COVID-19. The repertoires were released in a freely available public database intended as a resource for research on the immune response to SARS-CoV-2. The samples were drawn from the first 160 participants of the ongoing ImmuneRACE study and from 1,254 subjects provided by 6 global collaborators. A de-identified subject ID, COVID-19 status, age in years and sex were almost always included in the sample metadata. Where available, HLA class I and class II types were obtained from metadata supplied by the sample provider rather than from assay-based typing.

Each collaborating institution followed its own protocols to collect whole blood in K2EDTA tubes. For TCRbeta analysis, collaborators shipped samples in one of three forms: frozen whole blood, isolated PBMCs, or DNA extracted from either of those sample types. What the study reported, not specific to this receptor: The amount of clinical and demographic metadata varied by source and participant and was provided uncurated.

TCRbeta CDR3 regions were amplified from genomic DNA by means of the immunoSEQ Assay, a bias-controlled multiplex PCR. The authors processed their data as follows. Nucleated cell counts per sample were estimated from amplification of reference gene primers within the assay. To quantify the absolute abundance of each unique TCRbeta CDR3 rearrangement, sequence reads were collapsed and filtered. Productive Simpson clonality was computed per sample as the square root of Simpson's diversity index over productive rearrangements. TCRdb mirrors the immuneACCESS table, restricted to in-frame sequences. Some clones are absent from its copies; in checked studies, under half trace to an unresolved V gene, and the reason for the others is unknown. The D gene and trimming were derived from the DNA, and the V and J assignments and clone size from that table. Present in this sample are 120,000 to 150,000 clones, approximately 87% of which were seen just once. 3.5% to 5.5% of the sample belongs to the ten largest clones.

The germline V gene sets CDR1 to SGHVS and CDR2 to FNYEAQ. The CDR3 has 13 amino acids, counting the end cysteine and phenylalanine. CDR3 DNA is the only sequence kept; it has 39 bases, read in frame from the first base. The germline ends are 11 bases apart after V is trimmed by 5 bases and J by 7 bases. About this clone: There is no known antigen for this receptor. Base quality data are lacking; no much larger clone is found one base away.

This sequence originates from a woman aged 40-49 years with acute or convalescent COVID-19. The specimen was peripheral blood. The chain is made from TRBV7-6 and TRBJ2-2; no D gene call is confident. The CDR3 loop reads CASSPSPIGELFF. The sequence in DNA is TGTGCCAGCAGCCCATCCCCCATCGGGGAGCTGTTTTTT.